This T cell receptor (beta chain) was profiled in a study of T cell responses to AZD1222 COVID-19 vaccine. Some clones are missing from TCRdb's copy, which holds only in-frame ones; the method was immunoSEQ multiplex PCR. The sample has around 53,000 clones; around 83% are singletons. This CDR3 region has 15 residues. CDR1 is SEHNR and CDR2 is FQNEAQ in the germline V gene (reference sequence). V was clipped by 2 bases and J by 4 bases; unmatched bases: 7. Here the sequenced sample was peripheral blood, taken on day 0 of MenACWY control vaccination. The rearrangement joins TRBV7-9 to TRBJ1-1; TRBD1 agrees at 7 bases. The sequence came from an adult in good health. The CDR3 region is CASSLSTGVSTEAFF. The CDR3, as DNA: TGTGCCAGCAGCTTAAGTACAGGGGTGAGCACTGAAGCTTTCTTT.